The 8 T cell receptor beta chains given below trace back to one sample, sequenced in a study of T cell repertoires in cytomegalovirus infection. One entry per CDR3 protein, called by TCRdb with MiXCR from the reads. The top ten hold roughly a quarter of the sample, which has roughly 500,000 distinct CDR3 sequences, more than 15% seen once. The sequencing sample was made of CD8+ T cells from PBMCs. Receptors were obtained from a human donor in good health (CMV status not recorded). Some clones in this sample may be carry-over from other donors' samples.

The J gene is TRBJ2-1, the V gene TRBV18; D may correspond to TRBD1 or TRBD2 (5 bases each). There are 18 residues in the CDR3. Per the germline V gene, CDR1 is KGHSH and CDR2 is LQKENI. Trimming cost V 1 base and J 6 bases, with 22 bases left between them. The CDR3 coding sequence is TGTGCCAGCTCACCACTTAAACTAGACAGAGCTAAAGCCAATGAGCAGTTCTTC. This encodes CASSPLKLDRAKANEQFF.

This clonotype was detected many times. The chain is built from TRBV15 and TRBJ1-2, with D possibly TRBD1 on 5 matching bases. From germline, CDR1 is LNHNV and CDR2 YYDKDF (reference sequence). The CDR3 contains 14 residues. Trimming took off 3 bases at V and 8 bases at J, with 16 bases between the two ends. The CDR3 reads CATSRGRDSGGYTF. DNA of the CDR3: TGTGCCACCAGCAGGGGCAGGGATTCGGGCGGCTACACCTTC. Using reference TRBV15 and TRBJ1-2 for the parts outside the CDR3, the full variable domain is DAMVIQNPRYQVTQFGKPVTLSCSQTLNHNVMYWYQQKSSQAPKLLFHYYDKDFNNEADTPDNFQSRRPNTSFCFLDIRSPGLGDTAMYLCATSRGRDSGGYTFGSGTRLTVV.

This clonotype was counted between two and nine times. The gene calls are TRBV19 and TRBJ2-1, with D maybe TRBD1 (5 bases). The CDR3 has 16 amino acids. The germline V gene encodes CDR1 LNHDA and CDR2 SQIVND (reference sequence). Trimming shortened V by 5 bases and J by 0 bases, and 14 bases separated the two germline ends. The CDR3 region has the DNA TGTGCCAGTAGTCAAGGGGCGGACCTCTCCTACAATGAGCAGTTCTTC. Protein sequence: CASSQGADLSYNEQFF.

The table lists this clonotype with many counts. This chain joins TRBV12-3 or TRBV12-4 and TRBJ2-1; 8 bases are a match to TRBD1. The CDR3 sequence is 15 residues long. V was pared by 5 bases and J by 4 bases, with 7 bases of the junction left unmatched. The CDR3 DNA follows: TGTGCCAGCAGTCCGACAGGGGTCGGGTACAATGAGCAGTTCTTC. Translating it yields CASSPTGVGYNEQFF.

As DNA, the CDR3 is TGCAGTGCTAGAGCGGGGGGCGAAAAACTGTTTTTT. It specifies CSARAGGEKLFF. The chain recombines TRBV20-1 with TRBJ1-4; TRBD1 is a possible D gene (6 bases). Trimming pared 1 base from V and 8 bases from J, leaving 8 bases between. The CDR3 extends over 12 amino acids. CDR1 is DFQATT and CDR2 is SNEGSKA in the germline V gene (reference sequence).

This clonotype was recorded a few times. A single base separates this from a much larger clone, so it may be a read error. As DNA, the CDR3 is TGTGCCAGCAGGGTAATAGGGGAGGGGATGAACACTGAAGCTTTCTTT. Amino acids: CASRVIGEGMNTEAFF. This sequence joins TRBV12-3 or TRBV12-4 and TRBJ1-1; possibly TRBD1 for D (5 bases). With 6 bases removed from V and 0 bases from J, the gap between germline ends came to 17 bases. The CDR3 loop spans 16 amino acids.

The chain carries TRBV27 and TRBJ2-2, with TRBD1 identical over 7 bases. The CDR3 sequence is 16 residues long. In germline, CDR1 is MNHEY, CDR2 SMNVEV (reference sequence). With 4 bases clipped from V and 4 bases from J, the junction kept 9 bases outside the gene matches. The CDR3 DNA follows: TGTGCCAGCAGTTCCGGGACAGAGACAATCACCGGGGAGCTGTTTTTT. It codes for CASSSGTETITGELFF.

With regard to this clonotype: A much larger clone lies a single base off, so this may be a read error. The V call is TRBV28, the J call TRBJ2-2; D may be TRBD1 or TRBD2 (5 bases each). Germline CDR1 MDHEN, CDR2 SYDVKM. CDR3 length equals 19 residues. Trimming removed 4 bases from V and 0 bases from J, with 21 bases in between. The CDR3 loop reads CASSSNFGTPGANTGELFF. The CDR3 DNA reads TGTGCCAGCAGTTCAAACTTCGGGACGCCGGGCGCGAACACCGGGGAGCTGTTTTTT.